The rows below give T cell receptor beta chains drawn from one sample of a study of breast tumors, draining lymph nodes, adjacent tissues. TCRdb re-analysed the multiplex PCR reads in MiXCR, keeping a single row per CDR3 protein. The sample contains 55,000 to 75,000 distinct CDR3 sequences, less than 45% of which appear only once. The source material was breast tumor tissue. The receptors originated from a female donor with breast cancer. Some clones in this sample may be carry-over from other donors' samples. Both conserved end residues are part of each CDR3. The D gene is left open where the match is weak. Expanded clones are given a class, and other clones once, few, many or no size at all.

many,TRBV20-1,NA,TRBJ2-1,CSARNPQGHNEQFF,TGCAGTGCTAGAAACCCCCAAGGACACAATGAGCAGTTCTTC
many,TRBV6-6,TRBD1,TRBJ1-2,CASSLWAPGQGARIHGYTF,TGTGCCAGCAGTTTGTGGGCCCCGGGACAGGGGGCGCGGATTCATGGCTACACCTTC
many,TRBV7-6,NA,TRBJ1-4,CASRLQGTSEKLFF,TGTGCCAGCAGGTTACAGGGTACGAGTGAAAAACTGTTTTTT
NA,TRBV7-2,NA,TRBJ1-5,CASSTRVMAQHF,TGTGCCAGCAGCACCAGGGTGATGGCCCAGCATTTT
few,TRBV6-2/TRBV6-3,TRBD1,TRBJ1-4,CASRRLTGYGNEKLFF,TGTGCCAGCAGACGCCTGACAGGGTACGGTAATGAAAAACTGTTTTTT
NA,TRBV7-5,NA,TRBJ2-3,CISVPVPGLAPSTDTQYF,NA
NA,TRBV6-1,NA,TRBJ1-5,CAGGEERGRVGQPQHF,TGTGCCGGCGGTGAAGAAAGGGGCAGGGTAGGTCAGCCCCAGCATTTT
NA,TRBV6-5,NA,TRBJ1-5,CASSYWQLSFNEHF,TGTGCCAGCAGTTATTGGCAGCTTTCTTTCAACGAGCATTTT
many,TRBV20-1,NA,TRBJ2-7,CSAAASSPAAYEQYF,TGCAGTGCTGCCGCTAGCAGCCCCGCCGCCTACGAGCAGTACTTC
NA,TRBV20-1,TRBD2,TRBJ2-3,CSATTSGRGGTQYF,TGCAGTGCTACAACTAGCGGGAGAGGGGGTACGCAGTATTTT
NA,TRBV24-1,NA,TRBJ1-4,CATSPAAGREGKLFF,TGTGCCACCAGCCCTGCGGCGGGGAGGGAAGGGAAACTGTTTTTT
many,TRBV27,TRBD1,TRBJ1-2,CASSSGTGVGYGYTF,TGTGCCAGCAGTTCCGGGACAGGGGTAGGGTATGGCTACACCTTC
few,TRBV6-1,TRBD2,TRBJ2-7,CASSEWYGWEGRDEQYF,TGTGCCAGCAGTGAATGGTATGGGTGGGAGGGCCGGGACGAGCAGTACTTC
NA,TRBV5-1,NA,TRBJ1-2,CASSLTERTYGYTF,TGCGCCAGCAGCTTGACGGAGAGGACCTATGGCTACACCTTC
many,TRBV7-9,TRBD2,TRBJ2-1,CASSYGLAAYNEQFF,TGTGCCAGCAGCTACGGACTAGCGGCCTACAATGAGCAGTTCTTC
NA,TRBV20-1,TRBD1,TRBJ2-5,CSAREGQGFGETQYF,TGCAGTGCTAGGGAGGGACAGGGATTTGGAGAGACCCAGTACTTC
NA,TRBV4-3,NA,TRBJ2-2,CASSLGGGELFF,TGCGCCAGCAGCCTTGGGGGGGGGGAGCTGTTTTTT
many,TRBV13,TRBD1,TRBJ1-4,CASSLAGEGATEKLFF,TGTGCCAGCAGCTTAGCCGGAGAGGGGGCGACTGAAAAACTGTTTTTT
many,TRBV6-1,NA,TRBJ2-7,CASSESSYEQYF,TGTGCCAGCAGTGAGAGCAGCTACGAGCAGTACTTC
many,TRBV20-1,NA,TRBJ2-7,CSAPRNTSSYEQYF,TGCAGTGCCCCAAGAAATACGAGCTCCTACGAGCAGTACTTC
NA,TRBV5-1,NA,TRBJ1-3,CASSFGVNTIYF,TGCGCCAGCAGTTTCGGGGTGAACACCATATATTTT